This T cell receptor beta chain was profiled in a study of CD8+ T cells in alopecia areata. In the study overall: After 6 to 18 months of tofacitinib, follow-up continued 6 months off drug. Findings and limits, study-wide: Normal scalp had lower clonality than lesional scalp, with alopecia totalis/universalis lesions showing this most strongly. Whether baseline CD8+ expansion is linked to response remains uncertain, given a single nonresponder.

Of note for this clone: Its antigen is currently unknown.

After isolation, RNA underwent reverse transcription to generate cDNA as the sequencing template. Produced via immunoSEQ multiplex PCR; TCRdb's table is partial and in-frame only. This sample has roughly 210,000 clones, with about 40% found just once. The V gene's germline CDR1 is MNHNY and CDR2 SVGAGI (reference sequence). Trimming stripped 6 bases from V and 6 bases from J, with 5 bases between. The CDR3 sequence is 11 residues long. Treatment here: oral pan-JAK inhibitor, 5-10 mg twice daily. J is TRBJ2-2 and V is TRBV6-6; D ambiguous. This TCR derives from a human donor with alopecia areata. The sequencing used CD4+ T cells sorted from blood, collected at approximately week 36, from a patient treated with tofacitinib. CDR3 DNA sequence: TGTGCCAGCAGCTCATCCGGGGAGCTGTTTTTT. As protein: CASSSSGELFF.